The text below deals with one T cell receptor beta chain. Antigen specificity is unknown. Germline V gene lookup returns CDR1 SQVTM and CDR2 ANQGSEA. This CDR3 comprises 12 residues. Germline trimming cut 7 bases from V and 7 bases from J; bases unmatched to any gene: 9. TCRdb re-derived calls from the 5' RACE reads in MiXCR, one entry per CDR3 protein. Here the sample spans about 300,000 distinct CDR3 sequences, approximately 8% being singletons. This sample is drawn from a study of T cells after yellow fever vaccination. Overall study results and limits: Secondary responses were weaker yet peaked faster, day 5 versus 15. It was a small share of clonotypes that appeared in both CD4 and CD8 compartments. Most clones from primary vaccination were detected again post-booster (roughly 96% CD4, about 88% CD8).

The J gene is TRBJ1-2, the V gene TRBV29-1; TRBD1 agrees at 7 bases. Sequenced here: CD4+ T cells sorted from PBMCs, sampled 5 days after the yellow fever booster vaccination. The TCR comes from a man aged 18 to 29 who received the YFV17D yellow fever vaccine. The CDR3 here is CSAGGQPLGYTF. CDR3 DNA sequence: TGCAGCGCTGGGGGACAGCCCCTTGGCTACACCTTC.